This T cell receptor beta chain was identified during a study of regulatory T cells in long-lasting Graves disease. The overall study: Disease was considered persistent Graves' disease after over 5 years of antithyroid drugs (with positive TSH receptor antibodies).

Assembly of TCR beta libraries relied on iRepertoire HTBI primers together with Arm-PCR of CDR3 regions. TCRdb recomputed calls from the multiplex PCR reads with MiXCR, one row per CDR3 protein. Of around 300,000 distinct CDR3 sequences in the sample, 22% are singletons; the top ten hold around 50%. Specified time point: persistent/refractory GD, antithyroid drugs over 5 years with positive TRAb. The authors made the TCR library using RNA they extracted from PBMCs. The CDR3 is 16 amino acids. CDR1 is DFQATT, CDR2 SNEGSKA, per germline (reference sequence). The V gene end was trimmed by 6 bases and the J gene end by 2 bases; junction bases not matched to a gene: 15. Regarding the study as a whole: The small sample size may have reduced accuracy. Favoring TRBV28, TRBJ1-2 and TRBJ2-5 was a feature seen in persistent disease. Compared with new cases, persistent Graves' patients showed reduced TCR diversity.

This clonotype was recorded at least ten times. Its cognate antigen is unknown. The genes are TRBV20-1 and TRBJ2-7; 8 bases match TRBD2. Here the sequenced sample was peripheral blood mononuclear cells (PBMCs), taken when the disease was refractory, from a patient treated with antithyroid drugs. The sequence was collected from a female donor with Graves disease. The DNA for the CDR3 is TGCAGTGCAAACCCTACTATAAGCGGGAGTGCCTACGAGCAGTACTTC. It specifies CSANPTISGSAYEQYF.